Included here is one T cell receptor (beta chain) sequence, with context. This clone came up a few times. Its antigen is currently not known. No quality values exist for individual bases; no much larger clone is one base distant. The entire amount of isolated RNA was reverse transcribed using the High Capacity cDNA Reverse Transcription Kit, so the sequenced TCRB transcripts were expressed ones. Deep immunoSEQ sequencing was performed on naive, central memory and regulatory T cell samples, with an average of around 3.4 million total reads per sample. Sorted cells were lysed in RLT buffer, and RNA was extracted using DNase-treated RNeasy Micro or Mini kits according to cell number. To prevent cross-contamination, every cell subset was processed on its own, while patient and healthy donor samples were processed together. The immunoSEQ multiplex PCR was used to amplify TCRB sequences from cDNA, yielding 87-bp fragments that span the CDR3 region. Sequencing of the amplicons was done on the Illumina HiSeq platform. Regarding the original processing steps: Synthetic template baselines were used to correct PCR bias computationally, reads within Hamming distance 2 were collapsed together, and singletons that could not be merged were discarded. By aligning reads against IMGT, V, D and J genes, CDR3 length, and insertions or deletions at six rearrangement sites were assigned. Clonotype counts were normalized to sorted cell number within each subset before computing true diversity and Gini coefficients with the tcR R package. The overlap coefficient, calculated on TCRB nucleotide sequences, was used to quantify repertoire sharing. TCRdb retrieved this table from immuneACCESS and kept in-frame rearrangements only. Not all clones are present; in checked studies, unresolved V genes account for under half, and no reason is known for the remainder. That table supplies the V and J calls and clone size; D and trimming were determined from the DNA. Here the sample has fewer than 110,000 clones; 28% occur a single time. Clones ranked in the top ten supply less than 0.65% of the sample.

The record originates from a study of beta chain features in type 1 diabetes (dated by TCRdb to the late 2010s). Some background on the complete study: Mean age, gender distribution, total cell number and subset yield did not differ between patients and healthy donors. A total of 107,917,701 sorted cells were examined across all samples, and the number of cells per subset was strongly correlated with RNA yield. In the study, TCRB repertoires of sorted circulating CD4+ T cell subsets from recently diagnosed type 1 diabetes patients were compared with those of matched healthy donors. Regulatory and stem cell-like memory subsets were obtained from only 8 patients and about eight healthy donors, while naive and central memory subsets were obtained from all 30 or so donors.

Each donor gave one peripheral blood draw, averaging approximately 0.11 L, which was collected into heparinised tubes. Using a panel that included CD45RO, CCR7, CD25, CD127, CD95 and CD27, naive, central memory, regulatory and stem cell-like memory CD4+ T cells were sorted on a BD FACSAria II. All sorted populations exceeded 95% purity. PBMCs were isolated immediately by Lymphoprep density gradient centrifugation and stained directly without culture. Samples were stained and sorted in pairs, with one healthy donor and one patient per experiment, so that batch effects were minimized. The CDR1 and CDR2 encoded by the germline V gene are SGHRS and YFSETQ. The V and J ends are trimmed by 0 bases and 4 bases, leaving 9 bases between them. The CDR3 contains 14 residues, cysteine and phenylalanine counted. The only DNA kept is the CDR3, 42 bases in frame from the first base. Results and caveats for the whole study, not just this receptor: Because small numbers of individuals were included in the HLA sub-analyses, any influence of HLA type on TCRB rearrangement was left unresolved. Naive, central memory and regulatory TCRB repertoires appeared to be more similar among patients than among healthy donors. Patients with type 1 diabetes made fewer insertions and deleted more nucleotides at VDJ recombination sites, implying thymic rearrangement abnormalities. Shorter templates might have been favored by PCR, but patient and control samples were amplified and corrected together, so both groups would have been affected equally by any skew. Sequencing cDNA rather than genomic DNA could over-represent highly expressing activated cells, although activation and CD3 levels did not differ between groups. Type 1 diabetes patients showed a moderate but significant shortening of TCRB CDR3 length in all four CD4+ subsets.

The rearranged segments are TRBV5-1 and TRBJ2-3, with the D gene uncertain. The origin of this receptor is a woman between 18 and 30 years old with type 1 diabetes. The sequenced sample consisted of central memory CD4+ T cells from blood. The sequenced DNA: TGCGCCAGCAGCTTGGTAGAGTCGTCAGATACGCAGTATTTT. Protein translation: CASSLVESSDTQYF.